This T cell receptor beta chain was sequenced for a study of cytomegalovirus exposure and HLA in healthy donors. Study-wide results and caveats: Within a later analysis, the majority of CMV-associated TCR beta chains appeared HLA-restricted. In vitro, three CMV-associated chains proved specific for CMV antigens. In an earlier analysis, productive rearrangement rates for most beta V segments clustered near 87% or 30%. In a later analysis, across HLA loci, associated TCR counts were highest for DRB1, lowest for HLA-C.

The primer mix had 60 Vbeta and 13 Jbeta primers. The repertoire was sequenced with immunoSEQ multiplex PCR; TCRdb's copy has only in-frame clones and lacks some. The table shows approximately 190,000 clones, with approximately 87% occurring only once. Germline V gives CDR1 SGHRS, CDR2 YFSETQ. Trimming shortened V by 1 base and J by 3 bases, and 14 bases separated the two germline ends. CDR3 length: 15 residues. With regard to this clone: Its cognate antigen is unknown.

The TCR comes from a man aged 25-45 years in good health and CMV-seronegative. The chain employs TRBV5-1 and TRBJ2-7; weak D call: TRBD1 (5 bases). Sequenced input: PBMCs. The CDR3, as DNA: TGCGCCAGCAGCTTGTGGGCCCCCAGGGACTACGAGCAGTACTTC. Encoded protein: CASSLWAPRDYEQYF.